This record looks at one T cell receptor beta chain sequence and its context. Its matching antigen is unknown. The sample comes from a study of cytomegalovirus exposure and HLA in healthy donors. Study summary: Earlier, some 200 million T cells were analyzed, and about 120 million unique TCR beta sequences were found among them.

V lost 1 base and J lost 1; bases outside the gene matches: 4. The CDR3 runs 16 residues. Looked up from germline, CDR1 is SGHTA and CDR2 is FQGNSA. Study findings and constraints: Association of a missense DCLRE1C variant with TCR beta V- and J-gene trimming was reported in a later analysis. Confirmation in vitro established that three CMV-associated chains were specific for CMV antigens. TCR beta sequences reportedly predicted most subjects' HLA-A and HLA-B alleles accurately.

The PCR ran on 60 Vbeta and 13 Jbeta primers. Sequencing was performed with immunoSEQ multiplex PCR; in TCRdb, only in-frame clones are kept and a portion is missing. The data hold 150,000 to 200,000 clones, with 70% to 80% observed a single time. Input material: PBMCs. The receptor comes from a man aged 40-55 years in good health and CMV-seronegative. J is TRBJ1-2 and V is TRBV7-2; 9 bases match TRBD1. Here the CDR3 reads CASSLVTGGLNYGYTF. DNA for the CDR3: TGTGCCAGCAGCTTAGTTACAGGGGGCCTTAACTATGGCTACACCTTC.